This T cell receptor (beta chain) emerged from a study of T cells in Graves' hyperthyroidism and ophthalmopathy (dated by TCRdb to between 2018 and 2020). With regard to the full study: To identify TCR V-J signatures that set the groups apart, the researchers used a discovery cohort of about a hundred patients, made up of roughly 45 with Graves' ophthalmopathy and 55 to 65 with stable Graves' hyperthyroidism. In addition, the study compared T-cell repertoires in thyroid tissue and in blood from about 6 Graves' hyperthyroidism patients. Prospective prediction of ophthalmopathy was tested in an independent validation cohort consisting of 18 hyperthyroidism patients and approximately 16 patients who later progressed to ophthalmopathy. The 75 to 100 discovery patients were randomly split 7:3 into training and test sets. TCR Vbeta CDR3 sequencing of fewer than 150 peripheral blood samples (fewer than 45 ophthalmopathy, about 80 hyperthyroidism and approximately 17 progressor patients) is reported in the paper. After blood sampling, hyperthyroidism patients were treated with methimazole at a starting dose of 30 mg daily, and ophthalmopathy patients were treated with high-dose intravenous methylprednisolone.

This clonotype was counted only a few times. No cognate antigen has been identified for it. Base qualities were left out, and no much larger clone turns up one base away. TCR beta CDR3 regions were amplified from RNA transcripts. For the first round of RT-PCR on the TCR CDR3, the HTBI primer set was used together with the Qiagen OneStep RT-PCR kit. The libraries were constructed in a second round of multiplex PCR and then size-selected and purified. Libraries were sequenced paired-end with 100 bp reads on an Illumina HiSeq2000. As for how the authors treated the data: SOAPnuke was used to process the raw data, throwing out any read that contained adapters or uncalled bases, had a mean Phred below 15, or lacked an exact constant-primer or identifier match. COPE v1.2.5 was used to merge the high-quality paired reads, and each unique nucleotide sequence was defined as a clonotype. Clonotypes were aligned to IMGT TRBV, TRBD and TRBJ reference segments using MiTCR v1.1. Only V-J combinations with frequency above 0.0001, covering about 99% of repertoires, were analysed. The TCS score was defined as the ratio of F50 (clonal expansion) to E x V (chaos), calculated using BLOSUM62-based TCRdist between CDR3 peptides within each V-J. Welch's t-statistics and random forest reduced several hundred V-J features to 13, which were used in a naive Bayes classifier (R e1071). The similarity between thyroid and blood repertoires was quantified using the Morisita-Horn index. In TCRdb, the public reads were trimmed at Q25 with fastp and aligned with MiXCR, with productive beta chains retained. CDR3 protein sequences are deduplicated, and each keeps its most common genes and DNA. These V and J calls originate from TCRdb's pipeline instead of the authors' own analysis. The sample yields 660,000 or so distinct CDR3 sequences; nearly 45% were counted once. The biggest ten clones account for under 8.5% of the sample.

The study excluded patients with uncontrolled infections, other autoimmune diseases, pregnancy or lactation. Diagnoses relied on clinical symptoms, serum thyroxine and TRAb, thyroid ultrasound and orbital computed tomography. Total RNA was extracted using Trizol reagent, and RNA quality was assessed on an Agilent 2100 Bioanalyzer. Points the paper makes about the study in general: No statistical method was used to set the sample size in advance, and investigators knew the group allocation. A 13 V-J signature model separated ophthalmopathy from stable hyperthyroidism, with approximately 87% sensitivity and roughly 84% specificity in cross-validation and 80%/75% in testing. Most expanded thyroid clonotypes (frequency above 0.001) were also found in blood, which suggests that blood repertoires may mirror thyroid immune responses. In validation, the model predicted progression to ophthalmopathy with approximately 71% sensitivity and 72% to 85% specificity, a median of 6.5 months before onset.

Sequenced material: peripheral blood or thyroid tissue (not recorded which). The sequence was collected from an adult man with Graves' disease, either hyperthyroidism or ophthalmopathy (not recorded which).

CDR3 protein: CASSWGGEPSYEQYF. The DNA sequence is TGCGCCAGCAGCTGGGGGGGAGAGCCCTCCTACGAGCAGTACTTC. The chain uses TRBV5-1 and TRBJ2-7; 7 junctional bases match TRBD2. From V the trimming removes 3 bases and from J it removes 0 bases, while the gene matches leave 6 bases of the junction unaccounted for. The cysteine opens and the phenylalanine closes a CDR3 of 15 amino acids. The retained sequence is limited to the CDR3, 45 bases, with the frame set at the first base. CDR1 is given as SGHRS and CDR2 as YFSETQ, both from the germline V gene.